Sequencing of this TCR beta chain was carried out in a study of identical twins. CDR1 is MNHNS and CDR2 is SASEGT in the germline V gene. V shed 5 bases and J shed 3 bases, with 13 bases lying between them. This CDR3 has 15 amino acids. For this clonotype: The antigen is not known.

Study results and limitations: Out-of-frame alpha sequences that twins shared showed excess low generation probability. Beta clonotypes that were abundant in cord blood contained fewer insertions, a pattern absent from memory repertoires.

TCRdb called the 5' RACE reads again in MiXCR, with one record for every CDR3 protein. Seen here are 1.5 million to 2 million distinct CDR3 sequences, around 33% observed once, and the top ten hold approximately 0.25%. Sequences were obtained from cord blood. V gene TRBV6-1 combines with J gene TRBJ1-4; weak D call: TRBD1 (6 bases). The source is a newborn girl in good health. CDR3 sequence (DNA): TGTGCCAGCAGTCACACAGGGACGGCTAATGAAAAACTGTTTTTT. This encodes CASSHTGTANEKLFF.